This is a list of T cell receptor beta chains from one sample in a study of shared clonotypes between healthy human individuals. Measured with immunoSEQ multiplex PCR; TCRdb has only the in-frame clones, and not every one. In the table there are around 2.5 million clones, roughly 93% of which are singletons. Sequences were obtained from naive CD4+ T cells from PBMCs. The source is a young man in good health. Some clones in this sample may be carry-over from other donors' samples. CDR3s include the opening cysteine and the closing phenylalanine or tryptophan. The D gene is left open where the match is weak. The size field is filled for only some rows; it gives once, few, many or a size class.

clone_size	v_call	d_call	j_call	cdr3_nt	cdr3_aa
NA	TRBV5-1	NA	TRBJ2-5	TGCGCCAGCAGCTTGGAAGGGGGGGCCGAGACCCAGTACTTC	CASSLEGGAETQYF
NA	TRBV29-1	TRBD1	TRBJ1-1	TGCAGCGTTTTAGAGGGGGCAGAGACTGAAGCTTTCTTT	CSVLEGAETEAFF
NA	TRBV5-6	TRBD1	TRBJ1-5	TGTGCCAGCAGCGGCAGGGGGCAGGGTCAGCCCCAGCATTTT	CASSGRGQGQPQHF
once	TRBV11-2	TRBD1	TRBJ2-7	TGTGCCAGCAGCTTTTCTGGGACAGGGACCTTCTCCTACGAGCAGTACTTC	CASSFSGTGTFSYEQYF
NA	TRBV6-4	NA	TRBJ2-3	TGTGCCAGCAGTGACAGGAGAGGCACAGATACGCAGTATTTT	CASSDRRGTDTQYF
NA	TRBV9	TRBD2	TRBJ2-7	TGTGCCAGCAGCGTTTCGAGCGGGAACTACGAGCAGTACTTC	CASSVSSGNYEQYF
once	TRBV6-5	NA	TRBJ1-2	TGTGCCAGCAGCCCCGGGGGAGGGCTGGCCTATGGCTACACCTTC	CASSPGGGLAYGYTF
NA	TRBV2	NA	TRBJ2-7	TGTGCCGGACACGGGAGCCCATACCACGAGCAGTACTTC	CAGHGSPYHEQYF
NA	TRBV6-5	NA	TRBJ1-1	TGTGCCAGCTCCCCCAGGTCTCCTGAAGCTTTCTTT	CASSPRSPEAFF
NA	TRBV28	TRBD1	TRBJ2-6	TGTGCCAGCATGACAGGGACCTCTGGGGCCAACGTCCTGACTTTC	CASMTGTSGANVLTF
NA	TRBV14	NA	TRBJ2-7	TGTGCCAGCAGCCAAGACCAGGCATTCCCTTACGAGCAGTACTTC	CASSQDQAFPYEQYF
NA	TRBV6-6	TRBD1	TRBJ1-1	TGTGCCAGCAGAAGCGCCTTGGGGACAGGGGACACTGAAGCTTTCTTT	CASRSALGTGDTEAFF
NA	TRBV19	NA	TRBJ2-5	TGTGCCAGTAGGGCCTGGGCCCAAGAGACCCAGTACTTC	CASRAWAQETQYF
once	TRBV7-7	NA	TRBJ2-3	TGTGCCAGCAGCCCCGGAGTGGCGGGAGATACGCAGTATTTT	CASSPGVAGDTQYF
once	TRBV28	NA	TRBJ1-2	TGTGCCAGCAGTTTTTCCTCTACGGGGGCGGAAGGCTACACCTTC	CASSFSSTGAEGYTF
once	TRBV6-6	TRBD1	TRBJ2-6	TGTGCCACCGACAGGGGCTCTGGGGCCAACGTCCTGACTTTC	CATDRGSGANVLTF
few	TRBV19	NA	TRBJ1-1	TGTGCCAGTTCACGGACGAACACTGAAGCTTTCTTT	CASSRTNTEAFF
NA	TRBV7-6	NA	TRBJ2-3	TGTGCCAGCAGCCTGAGCACAGATACGCAGTATTTT	CASSLSTDTQYF
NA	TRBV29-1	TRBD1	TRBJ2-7	TGCAGCGTTGAAGATCCCCCAGGGGGAAGGTACGAGCAGTACTTC	CSVEDPPGGRYEQYF
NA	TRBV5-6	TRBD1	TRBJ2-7	TGTGCCAGCAGCTGGACCGGGACAGGGATGGAGGAGCAGTACTTC	CASSWTGTGMEEQYF
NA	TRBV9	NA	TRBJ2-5	TGTGCCAGCAGCGTCCTCGACGCGGGACAGACACAAGAGACCCAGTACTTC	CASSVLDAGQTQETQYF
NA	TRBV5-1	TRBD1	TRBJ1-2	TGCGCCAGCAGCTTAAGACAGGGGAGGCAAACTAACTATGGCTACACCTTC	CASSLRQGRQTNYGYTF
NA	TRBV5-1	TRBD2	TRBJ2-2	TGCGCCAGCAGGCAAGGGGCGGGAGTCGGGGAGCTGTTTTTT	CASRQGAGVGELFF
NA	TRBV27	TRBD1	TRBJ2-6	TGTGCCAGCAGTGCAATCAGGGGGCTTGGGGCCAACGTCCTGACTTTC	CASSAIRGLGANVLTF
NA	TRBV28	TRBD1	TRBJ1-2	TGTGCCAGCAGTTCGGGACAGACTAACTATGGCTACACCTTC	CASSSGQTNYGYTF
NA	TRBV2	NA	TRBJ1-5	TGTGCCAGCAGTGTTGGCAGGGGAAATCAGCCCCAGCATTTT	CASSVGRGNQPQHF
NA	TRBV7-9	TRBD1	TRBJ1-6	TGTGCCAGCAGCTTCCGTGGCGGACAGGGGGATTCACCCCTCCACTTT	CASSFRGGQGDSPLHF
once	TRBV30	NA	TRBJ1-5	TGTGCCTGGAGGGGGGGTCTTACCCAGCCCCAGCATTTT	CAWRGGLTQPQHF
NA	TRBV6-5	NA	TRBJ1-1	TGTGCCAGCAGTTACCTCGGAGCTGAAGCTTTCTTT	CASSYLGAEAFF
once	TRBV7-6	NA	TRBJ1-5	TGTGCCAGCAGTCATTCTAATCAGCCCCAGCATTTT	CASSHSNQPQHF
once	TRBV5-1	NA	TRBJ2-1	TGCGCCAGCAGCTTACCGGGGAATGAGCAGTTCTTC	CASSLPGNEQFF
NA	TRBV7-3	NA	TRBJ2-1	TGTGCCAGCAGTCCACATGGGATAGGGGGGATCAATGAGCAGTTCTTC	CASSPHGIGGINEQFF
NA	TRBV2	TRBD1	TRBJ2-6	TGTGCCAGCACCTGGCAGGGGGCGCAAGGGGCCAACGTCCTGACTTTC	CASTWQGAQGANVLTF
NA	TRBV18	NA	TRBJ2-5	TGTGCCAGCTCACCGACGACCGCTAAGCTGGAGACCCAGTACTTC	CASSPTTAKLETQYF
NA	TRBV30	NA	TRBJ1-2	TGTGCCTGGAGCCGCAGGGCCCTATCCTATGGCTACACCTTC	CAWSRRALSYGYTF
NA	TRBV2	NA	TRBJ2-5	TGTGCCAGCAGTGATCAGGACCAAGGGACCCAGTACTTC	CASSDQDQGTQYF
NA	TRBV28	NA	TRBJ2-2	TGTGCCAGCAGCTATCCGGGACCCGGCACCGGGGAGCTGTTTTTT	CASSYPGPGTGELFF
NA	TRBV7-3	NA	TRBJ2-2	TGTGCCAGCAGCTTAATGTCGACGAACACCGGGGAGCTGTTTTTT	CASSLMSTNTGELFF
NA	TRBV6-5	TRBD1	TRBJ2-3	TGTGCCAGTGGACAGGGGGCCGCAGATACGCAGTATTTT	CASGQGAADTQYF
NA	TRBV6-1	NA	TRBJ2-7	TGTGCCAGCAGTGAAAACGGGAGAATCAACGAGCAGTACTTC	CASSENGRINEQYF
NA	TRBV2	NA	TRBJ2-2	TGTGCCAGCACCCAGGTGGGGGCCGGGGAGCTGTTTTTT	CASTQVGAGELFF